This T cell receptor (beta chain) comes out of a study of beta chain features in type 1 diabetes. Study-level findings and limits: In all four CD4+ subsets, TCRB CDR3 length was significantly, moderately reduced in type 1 diabetes.

Reverse transcribing all isolated RNA meant expressed TCRB transcripts were sequenced. Using immunoSEQ multiplex PCR, the repertoire was profiled, and TCRdb retains in-frame clones only, with some absent. The table has 500,000 to 850,000 clones, roughly 13% seen once. The CDR3 sequence is 16 residues long. Germline V gene lookup returns CDR1 SGHDN and CDR2 FVKESK. This clone was counted between two and nine times. What it recognizes is unknown. Relative to the germline gene, one junction end is altered; a read error may explain this. The rearrangement links TRBV14 to TRBJ1-1; no reliable D call. The sequencing sample was made of naive CD4+ T cells from blood. The clonotype comes from a man aged 18 to 30 with type 1 diabetes. The CDR3 here is CDSSQDHLSWDTEAFF. In nucleotides, the CDR3 is TGTGACAGCAGCCAAGATCATTTGAGTTGGGACACTGAAGCTTTCTTT. Full variable domain (rest looked up from reference TRBV14 and TRBJ1-1): EAGVTQFPSHSVIEKGQTVTLRCDPISGHDNLYWYRRVMGKEIKFLLHFVKESKQDESGMPNNRFLAERTGGTYSTLKVQPAELEDSGVYFCDSSQDHLSWDTEAFFGQGTRLTVV.